These T cell receptor beta chains were read from a single sample in a study of cytomegalovirus exposure and HLA in healthy donors. Profiled with immunoSEQ multiplex PCR; TCRdb holds only in-frame clones, not every one. The table lists about 150,000 clones, 60% to 85% of them singletons. The specimen sequenced was PBMCs. These receptors originate from a female donor in good health and CMV-seropositive. The CDR3 runs from the conserved cysteine through the conserved F or W. D genes are given only for firm matches. Clone size is shown for a subset of rows, as once, few, many or a class of expanded clone.

TRBV5-1	TRBJ2-1	.	.	TGCGCCAGCAGCTCTAGTACCGATGAGCAGTTCTTC	CASSSSTDEQFF
TRBV18	TRBJ1-1	.	.	TGTGCCAGCTTAAGAGGAGTGAACACTGAAGCTTTCTTT	CASLRGVNTEAFF
TRBV5-4	TRBJ2-4	few	.	TGTGCCAGCAGCTTGACAGGGGCCAAAAACATTCAGTACTTC	CASSLTGAKNIQYF
TRBV2	TRBJ2-6	.	TRBD1	TGTGCCAGCAGCTCCAGGGGGTCTGGGGCCAACGTCCTGACTTTC	CASSSRGSGANVLTF
TRBV2	TRBJ2-5	.	TRBD2	TGTGCCAGCAGTGGAAGCGGGGGGGCCCTAGGGGAACCTCAAGAGACCCAGTACTTC	CASSGSGGALGEPQETQYF
TRBV6-5	TRBJ1-1	.	.	TGTGCCAGCATGCAGGGTCGGGGGTTAGGGGCTTTCTTT	CASMQGRGLGAFF
TRBV7-2	TRBJ1-1	.	.	TGTGCCAGCAGCTTAGCGCGGAGGTACACTGAAGCCTTCTTT	CASSLARRYTEAFF
TRBV7-2	TRBJ1-1	.	TRBD1	TGTGCCAGCAGCCCGGGACAGGGGAACACTGAAGCTTTCTTT	CASSPGQGNTEAFF
TRBV9	TRBJ2-3	.	.	TGTGCCAGCAGCGTATTGCAGGGCACAGATACGCAGTATTTT	CASSVLQGTDTQYF
TRBV5-1	TRBJ2-3	few	.	TGCGCCAGCAGCCAAAGGAGGGCCCCAGATACGCAGTATTTT	CASSQRRAPDTQYF
TRBV29-1	TRBJ2-1	.	TRBD1	TGCAGCGCTAGGGACAGGGGGGCCTACAATGAGCAGTTCTTC	CSARDRGAYNEQFF
TRBV7-9	TRBJ2-5	.	TRBD2	TGTGCCAGCAGCCCCCCGGGCCTAGCGGGCCAAGAGACCCAGTACTTC	CASSPPGLAGQETQYF
TRBV7-8	TRBJ1-5	.	TRBD1	TGTGCCAGCAGCAATACCGGGACAGGGCGTGATCAGCCCCAGCATTTT	CASSNTGTGRDQPQHF
TRBV5-1	TRBJ2-2	.	TRBD1	TGCGCCAGCAACATCGGGGTACAGGGGATTTCTGGCCTCACCGGGGAGCTGTTTTTT	CASNIGVQGISGLTGELFF
TRBV30	TRBJ2-3	once	TRBD2	TGTGCCTGGAGTGTATGGACTAGCGGTCGCACAGATACGCAGTATTTT	CAWSVWTSGRTDTQYF
TRBV6-5	TRBJ2-7	few	.	TGTGCCAGCAGTTATTCACTAGTGCCCTTCGAGCAGTACTTC	CASSYSLVPFEQYF
TRBV5-1	TRBJ1-1	many	.	TGCGCCAGCAGCTCCACGCGGGGCACTGAAGCTTTCTTT	CASSSTRGTEAFF
TRBV7-9	TRBJ2-7	.	TRBD1	TGTTCCAGCAGCTTAGACCCACAGGGGACCTACGAGCAGTACTTC	CSSSLDPQGTYEQYF
TRBV6-1	TRBJ2-2	few	.	TGTGCCAGCAGTCTCCGGAGGTTCACCGGGGAGCTGTTTTTT	CASSLRRFTGELFF
TRBV6-6	TRBJ1-2	.	TRBD1	TGTGCCAGCAGTGCAGGGGGCGTGGACGGCTACACCTTC	CASSAGGVDGYTF
TRBV6-5	TRBJ1-2	.	.	TGTGCCAGCAGGAGGGATGCTAACTATGGCTACACCTTC	CASRRDANYGYTF
TRBV4-1	TRBJ2-3	few	TRBD2	TGCGCCAGCAGCCAAGATCCCACCGGGGGGGCAGATACGCAGTATTTT	CASSQDPTGGADTQYF
TRBV5-1	TRBJ1-1	.	.	TGCGCCAGCAGCTTGGAGGAGGACGGGAACACTGAAGCTTTCTTT	CASSLEEDGNTEAFF
TRBV7-7	TRBJ2-5	.	.	TGTGCCAGCAGCCGCAGGGATGGAGAGACCCAGTACTTC	CASSRRDGETQYF
TRBV9	TRBJ1-2	.	.	TGTGCCAGCAGCGTAGGGGGCCCTGGTGGATTAGGCTACCCCTTC	CASSVGGPGGLGYPF
TRBV2	TRBJ2-1	.	.	TGTGCCAGCAGTGCCGAGGCAGGGTGGCTGAATGAGCAGTTCTTC	CASSAEAGWLNEQFF
TRBV5-1	TRBJ2-3	.	.	TGCGCCAGCAGCTTGCCCGACTCAGACCCCACAGATACGCAGTATTTT	CASSLPDSDPTDTQYF
TRBV7-9	TRBJ1-5	.	.	TGTGCCAGCAGCCTCAGCAATCAGCCCCAGCATTTT	CASSLSNQPQHF
TRBV9	TRBJ2-7	few	.	TGTGCCAGCAGCGTTGGAGAGAACTCCTACGAGCAGTACTTC	CASSVGENSYEQYF
TRBV2	TRBJ1-1	once	TRBD1	TGTGCCAGCAGTAGACAGGGGGCGTCGAACACTGAAGCTTTCTTT	CASSRQGASNTEAFF
TRBV19	TRBJ1-2	once	.	TGTGCCAGTAGCGGGGCCGGGGGCTATGGCTACACCTTC	CASSGAGGYGYTF
TRBV7-2	TRBJ2-2	.	TRBD2	TGTGCCAGCAGCTTGAGCGGGGCGAACGGGGAGCTGTTTTTT	CASSLSGANGELFF
TRBV6-5	TRBJ2-6	once	.	TGTGCCAGCAGCTACGACACTGGGGCCAACGTCCTGACTTTC	CASSYDTGANVLTF
TRBV2	TRBJ2-2	once	.	TGTGCCAGCAGACGGGTGATGAACACCGGGGAGCTGTTTTTT	CASRRVMNTGELFF
TRBV5-1	TRBJ1-1	.	.	TGCGCCAGCAGCTTACCCTTCGGGGCTGAAGCTTTCTTT	CASSLPFGAEAFF
TRBV18	TRBJ2-1	.	.	TGTGCCAGCTCACCACCGGGGGGAGGTGAGCAGTTCTTC	CASSPPGGGEQFF
TRBV19	TRBJ2-4	once	.	TGTGCCAGTAGTATAGTCCCCGGGGTAGCCAAAAACATTCAGTACTTC	CASSIVPGVAKNIQYF
TRBV6-5	TRBJ1-4	once	.	TGTGCCAGCAGTTACAGGGGGTCGAGTGAAAAACTGTTTTTT	CASSYRGSSEKLFF
TRBV6-1	TRBJ2-7	.	TRBD2	TGTGCCAGCAGTGAGGGGACTAGCGGATCCTACGAGCAGTACTTC	CASSEGTSGSYEQYF
TRBV4-1	TRBJ2-7	.	TRBD2	TGCGCCAGCAGCCCCATCCAAACTAGCGGGTACCGCGAGCAGTACTTC	CASSPIQTSGYREQYF
TRBV6-1	TRBJ1-2	.	.	TGTGCCAGCAGTGAGGTCGGGAGCCAATCTAACTATGGCTACACCTTC	CASSEVGSQSNYGYTF
TRBV5-5	TRBJ2-3	.	.	TGTGCCAGCAGCTCCCTGACTAGTATCGCAGATACGCAGTATTTT	CASSSLTSIADTQYF
TRBV6-6	TRBJ1-1	.	.	TGTGCCAGCAGCCGCACTGAGAACACTGAAGCTTTCTTT	CASSRTENTEAFF
TRBV9	TRBJ1-2	once	.	TGTGCCAGCAGCGTTACAGGGAGTTATGGCTACACCTTC	CASSVTGSYGYTF
TRBV2	TRBJ1-2	.	.	TGTGCCAGCAGCAGGGTGACCCACTATGGCTACACCTTC	CASSRVTHYGYTF
TRBV11-3	TRBJ2-7	.	.	TGTGCCAGCAGCTTAGACGGGAGTCAGTACGAGCAGTACTTC	CASSLDGSQYEQYF
TRBV5-1	TRBJ2-2	.	.	TGCGCCAGCAGCCCGGAGGTGGGATCCGTCACCGGGGAGCTGTTTTTT	CASSPEVGSVTGELFF
TRBV10-1	TRBJ2-1	once	.	TGCGCCAGCAGTGACCAGGGGGGTGACAATGAGCAGTTCTTC	CASSDQGGDNEQFF
TRBV7-3	TRBJ1-1	.	.	TGTGCCAGCAGCTTAACCAACGGGAACACTGAAGCTTTCTTT	CASSLTNGNTEAFF
TRBV5-1	TRBJ2-7	few	TRBD2	TGCGCCAGCAGCGCCATGACTAGCGGGAGATCCCACGAGCAGTACTTC	CASSAMTSGRSHEQYF
TRBV7-9	TRBJ1-3	few	.	TGTGCCAGCAGCCCCGATCGGGGGACTGGAAACACCATATATTTT	CASSPDRGTGNTIYF
TRBV19	TRBJ2-6	once	.	TGTGCCAGTAGTATAGGTCGATTGGGCAGGGCCTTCGGGGCCAACGTCCTGACTTTC	CASSIGRLGRAFGANVLTF